Detailed here is one T cell receptor beta chain. Original processing methods: For nucleated cells, counts were estimated from reference gene primer amplification. Measured with immunoSEQ multiplex PCR; TCRdb has only the in-frame clones, and not every one. D and trimming come from the DNA, and the V and J calls and clone size come from that table. Of about 250,000 clones in the sample, around 80% were seen once. This sample is drawn from a study of blood T cell repertoires in COVID-19. Study summary: The United States, Italy and Spain supplied acute and convalescent COVID-19 samples. T cells, B-cell-depleted T cells, or PBMCs provided the cDNA or gDNA that served as material.

Germline V gene data show CDR1 as SGHTA and CDR2 as FQGNSA. The V gene lost 3 bases and the J gene lost 0 bases, with 8 bases spanning the gap. CDR3 length: 14 amino acids. Material for sequencing was peripheral blood. The chain joins TRBV7-2 to TRBJ1-1, with D perhaps matching TRBD1 (5 bases). This clonotype originated in a middle-aged man with active or convalescent COVID-19. CDR3 nucleotide sequence: TGTGCCAGCAGCTTCCAGGGCATGAACACTGAAGCTTTCTTT. This sequence encodes CASSFQGMNTEAFF.